The 13 T cell receptor beta chains below were found in one sample sequenced in a study of blood T cell repertoires in COVID-19. Produced via immunoSEQ multiplex PCR; TCRdb's table is partial and in-frame only. The data contain 380,000 or so clones, roughly 90% of them singletons. Sequenced: PBMCs or T cells enriched from blood (not recorded which). These receptors originate from a woman aged 40-49 years with acute COVID-19.

This chain connects TRBV15 to TRBJ2-7; 8 nucleotides agree with TRBD1. Germline CDR1 is LNHNV and CDR2 is YYDKDF (reference sequence). CDR3 length equals 14 residues. J was trimmed by 2 bases and V by 6 bases; bases with no gene match: 6. This CDR3 reads CATRRGTGAYEQYF. The DNA for the CDR3 is TGTGCCACCAGAAGGGGGACAGGCGCCTACGAGCAGTACTTC.

CDR3 region: CASSLAVQGSSNEKLFF. CDR3 DNA sequence: TGTGCCAGCAGCTTGGCCGTTCAGGGGTCCTCGAATGAAAAACTGTTTTTT. The chain uses TRBV5-8 and TRBJ1-4; maybe TRBD1 (6 bases). The V end lost 0 bases, the J end lost 5 bases, and 17 bases lay between the germline ends. This CDR3 region has 17 residues. Germline V lookup: CDR1 SGHTS, CDR2 YDEGEE. Full variable domain (remainder filled in from reference TRBV5-8 and TRBJ1-4): EAGVTQSPTHLIKTRGQQATLRCSPISGHTSVYWYQQALGLGLQFLLWYDEGEERNRGNFPPRFSGRQFPNYSSELNVNALELEDSALYLCASSLAVQGSSNEKLFFGSGTQLSVL.

The gene calls are TRBV9 and TRBJ2-1, with 12 bases lining up with TRBD2. CDR3 length: 15 residues. Per the germline V gene, CDR1 is SGDLS and CDR2 is YYNGEE. The V and J ends lost 3 bases and 6 bases, in that order; junction bases with no gene match: 4. CDR3 residues: CASSASGGAFNEQFF. Written as DNA, the CDR3 is TGTGCCAGCAGCGCTAGCGGGGGGGCGTTCAATGAGCAGTTCTTC.

This chain links TRBV7-8 with TRBJ1-2, with D possibly matching TRBD1 (6 bases). The germline V gene has CDR1 SGHVS and CDR2 FQNEAQ. CDR3 length: 14 residues. The V end was cut by 3 bases, the J end by 1 base, with 9 bases between. The CDR3 region is CASSFNRDNYGYTF. In nucleotides, the CDR3 is TGTGCCAGCAGCTTTAACAGGGATAACTATGGCTACACCTTC.

The J gene is TRBJ1-2, the V gene TRBV10-3; D ambiguous. Germline loops: CDR1 ENHRY, CDR2 SYGVKD. V lost 0 bases to trimming and J lost 5 bases, with 7 bases between them. CDR3 size: 13 residues. Here the CDR3 reads CAISESHSYGYTF. In DNA form, the CDR3 reads TGTGCCATCAGTGAGTCTCACAGTTATGGCTACACCTTC.

There are many counts of this clone. The J gene is TRBJ1-1, the V gene TRBV18, with 10 bases aligning to TRBD1. CDR3 length: 16 residues. V trimming: 2 bases; J trimming: 0 bases; junction bases outside the gene matches: 3. The germline V gene has CDR1 KGHSH and CDR2 LQKENI. The CDR3 region is CASSPRQGAVNTEAFF. Here the CDR3 DNA reads TGTGCCAGCTCACCAAGACAGGGGGCAGTGAACACTGAAGCTTTCTTT.

This clone turned up a few times. The chain carries TRBV6-5 and TRBJ1-1; D might be TRBD1 (6 bases). In germline, CDR1 is MNHEY, CDR2 SVGAGI. The CDR3 has 14 residues. The germline V and J ends were trimmed by 6 bases and 2 bases, with 13 bases remaining between them. In nucleotides, the CDR3 is TGTGCCAGCAGGCTGACAGGCCTTAACACTGAAGCTTTCTTT. Translating it yields CASRLTGLNTEAFF.

In its sample, this clone was seen once. This chain connects TRBV21-1 to TRBJ1-5. TRBV21-1 is annotated as a pseudogene. The CDR3 is 15 amino acids. The CDR3 loop reads CASSRLRPGIQPQHF. The CDR3 DNA is TGTGCCAGCAGCAGACTTCGCCCCGGAATTCAGCCCCAGCATTTT.

The chain links TRBV15 to TRBJ1-1; 7 bases agree with TRBD1. J gave up 6 bases and V 1 base, and 5 bases lay outside the gene matches. Per germline, CDR1 LNHNV and CDR2 YYDKDF (reference sequence). This CDR3 has 14 residues. This CDR3 is CATSRGDRVAEAFF. CDR3 nucleotide sequence: TGTGCCACCAGCAGAGGCGACAGGGTCGCTGAAGCTTTCTTT.

In its sample, this clone was seen a few times. The rearrangement joins TRBV19 to TRBJ1-6, with 8 bases aligning to TRBD1. J gave up 5 bases and V 5 bases, and 8 bases lay outside the gene matches. Per the germline V gene, CDR1 is LNHDA and CDR2 is SQIVND (reference sequence). The CDR3 loop spans 16 amino acids. The CDR3 reads CASSLTGDSNNSPLHF. The CDR3 DNA is TGTGCCAGTAGTCTGACAGGGGACAGTAATAATTCACCCCTCCACTTT.

This rearrangement joins TRBV6-1 to TRBJ2-4, with 8 bases lining up with TRBD1. Germline CDR1 reads MNHNS; CDR2 reads SASEGT. The CDR3 sequence is 14 residues long. The trim removed 3 bases at V and 5 bases at J, leaving 3 bases unmatched. CDR3 nucleotides: TGTGCCAGCAGTGATTACAGGGGGGAAAACATTCAGTACTTC. Protein: CASSDYRGENIQYF.

This clone was detected once. The V and J genes are TRBV7-9 and TRBJ2-7; 7 bases line up with TRBD1. The CDR3 has 14 amino acids. Germline V gene sequence: CDR1 SEHNR, CDR2 FQNEAQ (reference sequence). Trimming at V came to 1 base and at J to 4 bases, leaving 4 bases not matched to a gene. DNA of the CDR3: TGTGCCAGCAGCTTAGGGGGGACAGTTTACGAGCAGTACTTC. Protein: CASSLGGTVYEQYF.

V usage is TRBV6-6 and J usage is TRBJ1-1, with unresolved D. Germline V CDR1 and CDR2: MNHNY, SVGAGI (reference sequence). The CDR3 is 12 amino acids. V lost 10 bases to trimming and J lost 1 base, with 10 bases between them. In DNA form, the CDR3 reads TGTGCCACCGGTGCCCCGAACACTGAAGCTTTCTTT. Its protein is CATGAPNTEAFF.